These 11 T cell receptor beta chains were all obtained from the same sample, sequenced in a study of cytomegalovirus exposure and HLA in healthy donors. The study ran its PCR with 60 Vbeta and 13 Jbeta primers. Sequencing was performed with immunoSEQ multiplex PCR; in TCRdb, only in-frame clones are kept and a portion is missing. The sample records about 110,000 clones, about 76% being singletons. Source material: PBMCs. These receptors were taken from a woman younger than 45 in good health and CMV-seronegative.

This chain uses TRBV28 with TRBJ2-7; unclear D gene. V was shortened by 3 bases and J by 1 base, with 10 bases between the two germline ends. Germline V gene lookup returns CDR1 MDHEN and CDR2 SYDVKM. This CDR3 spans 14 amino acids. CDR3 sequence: CASSLYEISYEQYF. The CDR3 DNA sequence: TGTGCCAGCAGTTTGTATGAGATTTCCTACGAGCAGTACTTC.

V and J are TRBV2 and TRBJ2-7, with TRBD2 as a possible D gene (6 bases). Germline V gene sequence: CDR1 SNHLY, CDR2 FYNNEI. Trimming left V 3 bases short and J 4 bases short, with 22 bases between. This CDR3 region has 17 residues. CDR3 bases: TGTGCCAGCAGTGATGCCGGGAGAAGGGAGAGGTTATACGAGCAGTACTTC. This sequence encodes CASSDAGRRERLYEQYF.

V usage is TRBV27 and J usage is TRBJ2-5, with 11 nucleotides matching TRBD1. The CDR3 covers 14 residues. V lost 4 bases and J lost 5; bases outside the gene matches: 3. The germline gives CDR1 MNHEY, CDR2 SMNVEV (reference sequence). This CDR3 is CASSYGTGGETQYF. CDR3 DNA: TGTGCCAGCAGTTACGGGACAGGGGGTGAGACCCAGTACTTC.

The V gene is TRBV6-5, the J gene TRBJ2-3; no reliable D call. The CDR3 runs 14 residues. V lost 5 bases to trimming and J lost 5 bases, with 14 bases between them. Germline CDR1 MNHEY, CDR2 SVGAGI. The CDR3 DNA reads TGTGCCAGCAGTGACGAAGGCCGGGTAGATACGCAGTATTTT. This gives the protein CASSDEGRVDTQYF.

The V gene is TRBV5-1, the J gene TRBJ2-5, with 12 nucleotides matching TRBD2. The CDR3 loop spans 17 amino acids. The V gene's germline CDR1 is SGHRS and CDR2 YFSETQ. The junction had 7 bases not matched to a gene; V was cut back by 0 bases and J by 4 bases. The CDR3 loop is CASSLAATSGRGETQYF. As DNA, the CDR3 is TGCGCCAGCAGCTTGGCTGCGACTAGCGGGAGAGGAGAGACCCAGTACTTC.

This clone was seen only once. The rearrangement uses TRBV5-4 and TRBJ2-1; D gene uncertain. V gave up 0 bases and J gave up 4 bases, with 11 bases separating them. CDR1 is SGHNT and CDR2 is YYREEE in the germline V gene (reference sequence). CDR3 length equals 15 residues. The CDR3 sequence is CASSLGLENYNEQFF. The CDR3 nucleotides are TGTGCCAGCAGCTTGGGGCTAGAGAATTACAATGAGCAGTTCTTC.

The CDR3 DNA follows: TGTGCCAGCAGTTTCTATAGGAGGGACAGGGGGGATGAGCAGTACTTC. Translated: CASSFYRRDRGDEQYF. The rearrangement joins TRBV28 to TRBJ2-7; TRBD1 matches 11 bases. V was pared by 3 bases and J by 7 bases, with 11 bases of the junction left unmatched. This CDR3 region has 16 residues. Germline V gene lookup returns CDR1 MDHEN and CDR2 SYDVKM.

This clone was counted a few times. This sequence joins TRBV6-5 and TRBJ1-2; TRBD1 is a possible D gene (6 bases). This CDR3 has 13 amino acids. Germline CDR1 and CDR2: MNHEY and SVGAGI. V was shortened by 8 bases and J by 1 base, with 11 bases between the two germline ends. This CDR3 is CASFGGVNYGYTF. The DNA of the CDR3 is TGTGCCAGCTTTGGGGGCGTTAACTATGGCTACACCTTC.

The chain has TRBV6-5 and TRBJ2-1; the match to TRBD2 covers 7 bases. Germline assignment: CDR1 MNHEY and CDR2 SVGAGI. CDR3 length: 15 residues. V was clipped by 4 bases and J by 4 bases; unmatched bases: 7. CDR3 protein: CASSSASGTYNEQFF. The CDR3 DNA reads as TGTGCCAGCAGTTCTGCAAGCGGGACGTACAATGAGCAGTTCTTC.

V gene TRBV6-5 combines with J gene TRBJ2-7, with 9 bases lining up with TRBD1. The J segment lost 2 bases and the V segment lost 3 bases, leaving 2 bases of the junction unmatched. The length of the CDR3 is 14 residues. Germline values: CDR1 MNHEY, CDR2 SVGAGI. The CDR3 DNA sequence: TGTGCCAGCAGTTATCGACAGGGGGCCTACGAGCAGTACTTC. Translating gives CASSYRQGAYEQYF.

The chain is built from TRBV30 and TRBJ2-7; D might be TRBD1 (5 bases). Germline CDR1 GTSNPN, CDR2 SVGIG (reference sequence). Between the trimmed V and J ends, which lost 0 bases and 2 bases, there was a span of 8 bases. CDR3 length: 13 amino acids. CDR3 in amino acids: CAWSVGVAYEQYF. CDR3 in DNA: TGTGCCTGGAGTGTAGGGGTCGCCTACGAGCAGTACTTC.